Below, 13 T cell receptor beta chains from the same sample are listed, as sequenced in a study of T cell repertoires in cytomegalovirus infection. TCRdb re-called the reads with MiXCR, one entry per CDR3 protein. In the table there are some 320,000 distinct CDR3 sequences, almost 30% of which are singletons. No antigen has been assigned to these receptors. Specimen: cultured PBMCs, collected from culture after CMV antigen stimulation. These receptors came from a human donor in good health (CMV status not recorded). Some clones in this sample may be carry-over from other donors' samples.

The J gene is TRBJ2-6, the V gene TRBV4-2, with a possible D match to TRBD2 (5 bases). CDR1 is LGHNA, CDR2 YNFKEQ, per germline. V gave up 2 bases and J gave up 4 bases, with 12 bases separating them. This CDR3 has 16 residues. CDR3 protein: CASSQPDPGGANVLTF. CDR3 coding DNA: TGTGCCAGCAGCCAACCCGACCCGGGGGGGGCCAACGTCCTGACTTTC.

The J gene is TRBJ2-3, the V gene TRBV5-4; TRBD2 agrees at 8 bases. The CDR3 length is 16 residues. V gave up 4 bases and J gave up 6 bases; unmatched junction bases: 13. Germline-derived CDR1 and CDR2 are SGHNT and YYREEE (reference sequence). For the CDR3, the DNA is TGTGCCAGCAGCCCACTCCGTGCGGGGGGAGGGGATACGCAGTATTTT. As protein: CASSPLRAGGGDTQYF.

The chain joins TRBV11-2 to TRBJ2-7; maybe TRBD2 (5 bases). CDR3 size: 14 residues. V gave up 3 bases and J gave up 1 base, with 10 bases separating them. Germline CDR1 is SGHAT and CDR2 is FQNNGV. CDR3 DNA sequence: TGTGCCAGCAGCTTGTTGAGGACTTCCTACGAGCAGTACTTC. Translating gives CASSLLRTSYEQYF.

In its sample, this clonotype was seen a few times. The chain combines TRBV12-3 or TRBV12-4 with TRBJ1-3, with D hard to call. This CDR3 is 17 amino acids long. V was shortened by 7 bases and J by 0 bases, with 19 bases between the two germline ends. The CDR3 DNA follows: TGTGCCAGCACACTTCCAGGAACGGTCCTCTCTGGAAACACCATATATTTT. It codes for CASTLPGTVLSGNTIYF.

This clonotype was observed a handful of times. The chain uses TRBV11-3 and TRBJ2-6; TRBD2 matches 7 bases. Germline V gene sequence: CDR1 SGHNT, CDR2 YENEEA. The CDR3 runs to 15 residues. V shed 5 bases, J shed 3 bases, and the junction held 4 bases outside the gene matches. CDR3 residues: CASSGGGSGANVLTF. CDR3 nucleotides: TGTGCCAGCAGCGGGGGGGGTAGTGGGGCCAACGTCCTGACTTTC.

The chain links TRBV29-1 to TRBJ2-3; possible D gene TRBD2, 5 bases. Germline values: CDR1 SQVTM, CDR2 ANQGSEA. V shed 7 bases and J shed 2 bases, with 7 bases lying between them. The CDR3 length is 11 residues. CDR3 sequence reads: CSAGVTDTQYF. CDR3 DNA sequence: TGCAGCGCCGGGGTCACAGATACGCAGTATTTT.

The chain is built from TRBV19 and TRBJ2-2, with a possible D match to TRBD1 (5 bases). V gave up 8 bases and J gave up 0 bases, with 10 bases separating them. This CDR3 has 14 amino acids. Germline assignment: CDR1 LNHDA and CDR2 SQIVND (reference sequence). CDR3 amino acids: CASGAPTNTGELFF. In nucleotides, the CDR3 is TGTGCCAGTGGGGCCCCGACGAACACCGGGGAGCTGTTTTTT.

This clonotype has a handful of counts. The rearrangement uses TRBV4-2 and TRBJ2-3, with 10 bases identical to TRBD2. CDR1 is LGHNA and CDR2 is YNFKEQ in the germline V gene. Trimming removed 2 bases from V and 5 bases from J; junction bases left unmatched: 7. The CDR3 runs 16 residues. CDR3 nucleotides: TGTGCCAGCAGCCAAAGGGCTAGCGGGAGATTAGATACGCAGTATTTT. Its protein product is CASSQRASGRLDTQYF.

This clonotype was observed a handful of times. The chain recombines TRBV24-1 with TRBJ2-5; possibly TRBD2 for D (6 bases). V was cut by 2 bases and J by 1 base, with 13 bases left in between. This CDR3 region has 16 residues. The V gene's germline CDR1 is KGHDR and CDR2 SFDVKD. The CDR3 DNA follows: TGTGCCACCAGTGATTCCTTAGCGGATCGCCAAGAGACCCAGTACTTC. It yields the protein CATSDSLADRQETQYF.

This clonotype has a single count. The chain joins TRBV10-3 to TRBJ2-7; 8 bases are a match to TRBD1. Germline V lookup: CDR1 ENHRY, CDR2 SYGVKD. Trimming at V came to 1 base and at J to 7 bases, leaving 9 bases not matched to a gene. This CDR3 contains 15 residues. The chain's CDR3 is CAISEFPGQVEEQYF. In DNA form, the CDR3 reads TGTGCCATCAGTGAGTTCCCGGGACAGGTGGAAGAGCAGTACTTC.

This clonotype was observed many times. CDR3 nucleotide sequence: TGTGCCAGCAGCCCTTTAGCGGGAGGCCCTAGCACCTACAATGAGCAGTTCTTC. It codes for CASSPLAGGPSTYNEQFF. This chain joins TRBV11-1 and TRBJ2-1, with 10 bases aligning to TRBD2. CDR3 length: 18 amino acids. Germline CDR1 SGHAT, CDR2 FQDESV (reference sequence). V was pared by 5 bases and J by 2 bases, with 12 bases of the junction left unmatched.

This clonotype was seen a few times. This rearrangement joins TRBV11-1 to TRBJ2-5, with D hard to call. The CDR3 totals 14 residues. Between the trimmed V and J ends, which lost 1 base and 5 bases, there was a span of 11 bases. The germline V gene encodes CDR1 SGHAT and CDR2 FQDESV (reference sequence). In DNA form, the CDR3 reads TGTGCCAGCAGCTTAGGGGCCAAGACGGAGACCCAGTACTTC. Amino acid sequence: CASSLGAKTETQYF.

There are a few counts of this clonotype. The chain has TRBV12-3 or TRBV12-4 and TRBJ1-3; D not resolved. This CDR3 is 16 amino acids long. With 2 bases removed from V and 0 bases from J, the gap between germline ends came to 11 bases. CDR3 DNA sequence: TGTGCCAGCAGTTTAATCGTGGGCCGCTCTGGAAACACCATATATTTT. Translating it yields CASSLIVGRSGNTIYF.